This TCR beta chain comes out of a study of T cell responses to AZD1222 COVID-19 vaccine. The overall study: Combined were second doses at about 4 or about 12 weeks.

The ends were cut back, 3 bases at V and 6 bases at J, with 11 bases in the middle. Germline V CDR1 and CDR2: LGHDT, YNNKEL (reference sequence). CDR3 length equals 13 residues. The method was immunoSEQ multiplex PCR; TCRdb's version includes in-frame clones alone and lacks a portion of them. The sample lists 160,000 or so clones; approximately 90% were seen once. Study-wide results and limits: Clonal diversity was possibly underestimated, and white British individuals and females predominated among donors.

Concerning this clone: The antigen is unknown.

The receptor was isolated from an adult in good health. V and J are TRBV3-1 (or the pseudogene TRBV3-2) and TRBJ1-1; D perhaps matches TRBD1 (5 bases). The sample here was peripheral blood, taken on day 0 of AZD1222 vaccination. DNA for the CDR3: TGTGCCAGCAGCCAGTCAGGGAAGTCTGAAGCTTTCTTT. Protein sequence: CASSQSGKSEAFF.